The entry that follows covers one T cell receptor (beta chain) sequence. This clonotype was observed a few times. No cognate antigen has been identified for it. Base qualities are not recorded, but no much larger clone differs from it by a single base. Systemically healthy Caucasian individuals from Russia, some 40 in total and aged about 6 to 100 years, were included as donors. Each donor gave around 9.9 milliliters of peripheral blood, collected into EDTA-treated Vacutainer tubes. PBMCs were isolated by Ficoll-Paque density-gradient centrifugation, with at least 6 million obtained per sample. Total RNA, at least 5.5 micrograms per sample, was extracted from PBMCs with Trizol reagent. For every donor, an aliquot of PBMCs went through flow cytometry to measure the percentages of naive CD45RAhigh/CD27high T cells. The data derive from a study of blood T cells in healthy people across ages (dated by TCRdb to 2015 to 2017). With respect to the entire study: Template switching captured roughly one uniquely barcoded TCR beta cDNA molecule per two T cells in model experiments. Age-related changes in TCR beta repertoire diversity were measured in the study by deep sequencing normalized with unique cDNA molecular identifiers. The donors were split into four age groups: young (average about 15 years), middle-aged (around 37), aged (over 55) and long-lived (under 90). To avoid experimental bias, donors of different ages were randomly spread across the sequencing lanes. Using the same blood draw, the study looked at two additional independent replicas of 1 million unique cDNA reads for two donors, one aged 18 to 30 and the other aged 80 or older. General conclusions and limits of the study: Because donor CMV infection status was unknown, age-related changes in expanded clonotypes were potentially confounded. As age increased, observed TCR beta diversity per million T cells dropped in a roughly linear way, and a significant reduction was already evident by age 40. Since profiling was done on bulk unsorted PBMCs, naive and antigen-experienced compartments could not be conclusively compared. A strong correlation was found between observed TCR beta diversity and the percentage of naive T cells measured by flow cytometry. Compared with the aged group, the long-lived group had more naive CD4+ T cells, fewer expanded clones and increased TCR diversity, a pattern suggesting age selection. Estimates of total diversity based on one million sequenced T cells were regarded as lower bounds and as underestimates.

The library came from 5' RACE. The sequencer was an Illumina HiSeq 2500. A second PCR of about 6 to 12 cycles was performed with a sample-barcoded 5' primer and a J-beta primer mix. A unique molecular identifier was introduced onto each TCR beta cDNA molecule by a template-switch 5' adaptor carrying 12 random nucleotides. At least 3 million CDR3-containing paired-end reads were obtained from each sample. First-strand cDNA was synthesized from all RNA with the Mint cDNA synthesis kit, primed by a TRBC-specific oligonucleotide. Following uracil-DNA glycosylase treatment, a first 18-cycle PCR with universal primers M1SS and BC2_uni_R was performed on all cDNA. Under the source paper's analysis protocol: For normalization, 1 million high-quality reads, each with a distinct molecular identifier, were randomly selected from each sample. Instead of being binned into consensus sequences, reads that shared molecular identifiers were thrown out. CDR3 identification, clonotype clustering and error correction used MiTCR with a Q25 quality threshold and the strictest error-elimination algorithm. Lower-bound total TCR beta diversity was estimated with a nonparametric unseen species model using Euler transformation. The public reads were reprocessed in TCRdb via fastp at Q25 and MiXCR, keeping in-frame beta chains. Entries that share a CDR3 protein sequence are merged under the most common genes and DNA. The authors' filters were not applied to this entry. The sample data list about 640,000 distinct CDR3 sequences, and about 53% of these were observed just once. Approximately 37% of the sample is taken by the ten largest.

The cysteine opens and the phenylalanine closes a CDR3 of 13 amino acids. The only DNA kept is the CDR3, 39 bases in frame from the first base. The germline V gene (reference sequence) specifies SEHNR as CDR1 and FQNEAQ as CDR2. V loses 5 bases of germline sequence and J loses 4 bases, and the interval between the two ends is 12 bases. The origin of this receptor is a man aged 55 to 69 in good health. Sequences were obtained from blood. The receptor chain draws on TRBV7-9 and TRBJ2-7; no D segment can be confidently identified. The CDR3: CASSATRLYEQYF. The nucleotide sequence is TGTGCCAGCAGCGCAACTCGCCTGTACGAGCAGTACTTC.